This T cell receptor beta chain came from a study of OX40 agonist ivuxolimab in advanced cancers. For the study at large: Patients were given ivuxolimab, an antibody that agonizes OX40 (CD134). Three dose-escalation patients had partial responses: one with hepatocellular carcinoma and two with cutaneous melanoma. Patients treated during dose escalation were battling hepatocellular carcinoma, melanoma, renal cell or head and neck cancer. Points from the study as a whole: Expanded clones tended on average to be more numerous among CD8+ T cells than CD4+.

Of note for this clone: The antigen is unknown.

Trimming left V 4 bases short and J 5 bases short, with 5 bases between. CDR3 length: 11 amino acids. In germline, CDR1 is MNHEY, CDR2 SMNVEV (reference sequence). Generated by immunoSEQ multiplex PCR, the TCRdb table keeps only in-frame clones and is missing some. The data show some 80,000 clones, 85% to 95% seen once. The material sequenced was CD4+ or CD8+ T cells sorted from blood, taken in a trial of the OX40 agonist ivuxolimab. The clonotype comes from an adult with an advanced solid tumor such as melanoma, head and neck, liver or kidney cancer. The gene calls are TRBV27 and TRBJ1-1; D ambiguous. CDR3 region: CASSSATEAFF. DNA for the CDR3: TGTGCCAGCAGTTCAGCGACTGAAGCTTTCTTT.